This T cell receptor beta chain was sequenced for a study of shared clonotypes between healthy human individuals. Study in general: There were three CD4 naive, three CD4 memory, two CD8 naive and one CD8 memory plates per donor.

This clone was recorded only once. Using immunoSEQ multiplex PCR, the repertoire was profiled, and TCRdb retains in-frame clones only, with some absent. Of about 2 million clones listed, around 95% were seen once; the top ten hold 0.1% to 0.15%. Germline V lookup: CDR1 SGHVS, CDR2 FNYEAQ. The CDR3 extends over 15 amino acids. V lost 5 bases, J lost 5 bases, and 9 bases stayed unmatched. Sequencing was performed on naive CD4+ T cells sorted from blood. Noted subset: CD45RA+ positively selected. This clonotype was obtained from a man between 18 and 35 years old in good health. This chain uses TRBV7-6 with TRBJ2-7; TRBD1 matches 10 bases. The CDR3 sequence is CASSLRDRGSNEQYF. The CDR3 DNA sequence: TGTGCCAGCAGCCTAAGGGACAGGGGTTCTAACGAGCAGTACTTC.